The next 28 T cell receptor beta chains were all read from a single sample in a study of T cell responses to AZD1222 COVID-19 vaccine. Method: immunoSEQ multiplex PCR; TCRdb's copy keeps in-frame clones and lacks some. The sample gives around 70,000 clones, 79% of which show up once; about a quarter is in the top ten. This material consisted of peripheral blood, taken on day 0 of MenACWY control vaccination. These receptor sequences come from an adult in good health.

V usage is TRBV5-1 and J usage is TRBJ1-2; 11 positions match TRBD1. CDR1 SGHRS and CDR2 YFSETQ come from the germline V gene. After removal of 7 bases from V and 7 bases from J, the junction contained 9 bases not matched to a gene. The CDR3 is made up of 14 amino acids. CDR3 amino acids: CASRLGQGAPGYTF. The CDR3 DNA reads TGCGCCAGCCGGTTAGGACAGGGGGCGCCTGGCTACACCTTC.

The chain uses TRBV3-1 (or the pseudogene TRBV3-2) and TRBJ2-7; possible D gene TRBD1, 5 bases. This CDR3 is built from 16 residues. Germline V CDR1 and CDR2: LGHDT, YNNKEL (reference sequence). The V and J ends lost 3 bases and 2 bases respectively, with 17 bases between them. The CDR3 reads CASSQGLLQPTYEQYF. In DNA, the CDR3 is TGTGCCAGCAGCCAGGGGCTCCTGCAACCAACCTACGAGCAGTACTTC.

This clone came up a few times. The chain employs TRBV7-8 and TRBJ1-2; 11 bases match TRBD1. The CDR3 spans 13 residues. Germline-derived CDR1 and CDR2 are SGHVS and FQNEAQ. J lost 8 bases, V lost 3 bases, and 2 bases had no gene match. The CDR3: CASSLGQGEGYTF. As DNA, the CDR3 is TGTGCCAGCAGCTTGGGACAGGGGGAAGGCTACACCTTC.

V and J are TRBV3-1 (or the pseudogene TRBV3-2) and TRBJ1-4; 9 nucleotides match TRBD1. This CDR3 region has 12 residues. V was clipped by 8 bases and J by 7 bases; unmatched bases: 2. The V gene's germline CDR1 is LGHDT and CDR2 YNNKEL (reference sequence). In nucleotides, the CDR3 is TGTGCCAGCCGGACAGGGGTTGAAAAACTGTTTTTT. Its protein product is CASRTGVEKLFF.

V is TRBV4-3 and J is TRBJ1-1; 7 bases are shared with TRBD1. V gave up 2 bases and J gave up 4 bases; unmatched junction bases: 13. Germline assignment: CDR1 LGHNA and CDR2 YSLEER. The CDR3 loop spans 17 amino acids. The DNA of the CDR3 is TGCGCCAGCAGCCAAAAAACAACAGGGACAGCGGGCACTGAAGCTTTCTTT. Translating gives CASSQKTTGTAGTEAFF.

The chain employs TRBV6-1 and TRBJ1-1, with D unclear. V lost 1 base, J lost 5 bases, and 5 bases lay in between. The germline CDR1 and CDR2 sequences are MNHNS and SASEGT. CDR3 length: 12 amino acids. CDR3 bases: TGTGCCAGCAGTGAAGAGGGAACTGAAGCTTTCTTT. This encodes CASSEEGTEAFF.

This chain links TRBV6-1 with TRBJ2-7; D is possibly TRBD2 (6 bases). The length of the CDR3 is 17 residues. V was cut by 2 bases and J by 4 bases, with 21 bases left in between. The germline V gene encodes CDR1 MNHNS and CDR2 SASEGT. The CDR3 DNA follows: TGTGCCAGCAGTGAACTTCCCCCGGGACTCCGAATATACGAGCAGTACTTC. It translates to CASSELPPGLRIYEQYF.

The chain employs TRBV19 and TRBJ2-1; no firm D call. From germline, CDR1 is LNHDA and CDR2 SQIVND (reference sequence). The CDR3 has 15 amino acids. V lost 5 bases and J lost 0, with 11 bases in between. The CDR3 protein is CASSPDSSSYNEQFF. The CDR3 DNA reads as TGTGCCAGTAGTCCCGACTCGAGCTCCTACAATGAGCAGTTCTTC.

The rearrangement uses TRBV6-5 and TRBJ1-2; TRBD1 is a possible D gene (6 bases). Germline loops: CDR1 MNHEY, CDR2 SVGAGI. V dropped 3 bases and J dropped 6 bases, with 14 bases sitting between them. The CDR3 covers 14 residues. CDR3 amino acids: CASSYDRNYDGYTF. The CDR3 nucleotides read TGTGCCAGCAGTTATGACAGGAATTATGATGGCTACACCTTC.

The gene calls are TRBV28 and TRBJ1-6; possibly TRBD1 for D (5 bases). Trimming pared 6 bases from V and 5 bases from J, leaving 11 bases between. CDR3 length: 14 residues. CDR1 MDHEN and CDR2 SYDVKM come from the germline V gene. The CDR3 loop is CASSPGGDNSPLHF. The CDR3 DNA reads TGTGCCAGCAGCCCCGGGGGGGATAATTCACCCCTCCACTTT.

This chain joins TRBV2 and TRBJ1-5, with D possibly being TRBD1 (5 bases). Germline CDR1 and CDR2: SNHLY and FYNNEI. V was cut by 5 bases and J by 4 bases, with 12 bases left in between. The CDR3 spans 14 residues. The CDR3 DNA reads TGTGCCAGCAGTTACAGGAAAGGTAATCAGCCCCAGCATTTT. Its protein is CASSYRKGNQPQHF.

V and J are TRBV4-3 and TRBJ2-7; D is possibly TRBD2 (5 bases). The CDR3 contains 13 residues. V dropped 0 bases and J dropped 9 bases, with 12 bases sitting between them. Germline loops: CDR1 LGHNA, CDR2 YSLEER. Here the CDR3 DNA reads TGCGCCAGCAGCCAAGAACCGGGAACTTGGCAGTACTTC. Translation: CASSQEPGTWQYF.

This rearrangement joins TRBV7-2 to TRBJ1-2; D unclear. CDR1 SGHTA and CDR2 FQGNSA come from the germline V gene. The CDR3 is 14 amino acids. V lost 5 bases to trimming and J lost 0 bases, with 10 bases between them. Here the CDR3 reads CASSQGRANYGYTF. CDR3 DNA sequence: TGTGCCAGCAGCCAAGGAAGGGCTAACTATGGCTACACCTTC.

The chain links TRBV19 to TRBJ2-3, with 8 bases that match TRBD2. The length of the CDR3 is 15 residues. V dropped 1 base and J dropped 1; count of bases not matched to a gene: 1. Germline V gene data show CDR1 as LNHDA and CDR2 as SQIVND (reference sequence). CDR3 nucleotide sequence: TGTGCCAGTAGTATAGGGCGGGGGGGCACAGATACGCAGTATTTT. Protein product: CASSIGRGGTDTQYF.

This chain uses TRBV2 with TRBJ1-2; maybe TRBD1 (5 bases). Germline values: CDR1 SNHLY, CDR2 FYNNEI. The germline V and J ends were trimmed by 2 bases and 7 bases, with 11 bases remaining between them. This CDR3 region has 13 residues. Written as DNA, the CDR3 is TGTGCCAGCAGTGAATCAGCAGGGTTTGGCTACACCTTC. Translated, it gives CASSESAGFGYTF.

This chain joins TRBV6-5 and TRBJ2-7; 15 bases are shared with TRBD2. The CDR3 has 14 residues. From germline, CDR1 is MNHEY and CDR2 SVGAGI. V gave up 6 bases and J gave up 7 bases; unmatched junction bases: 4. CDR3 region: CASSRGLAGGEQYF. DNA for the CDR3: TGTGCCAGCAGCCGGGGACTAGCGGGGGGTGAGCAGTACTTC.

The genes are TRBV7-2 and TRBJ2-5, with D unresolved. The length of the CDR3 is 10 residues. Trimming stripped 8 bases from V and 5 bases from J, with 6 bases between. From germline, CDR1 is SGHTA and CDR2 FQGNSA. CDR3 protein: CASGWETQYF. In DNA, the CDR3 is TGTGCCAGCGGGTGGGAGACCCAGTACTTC.

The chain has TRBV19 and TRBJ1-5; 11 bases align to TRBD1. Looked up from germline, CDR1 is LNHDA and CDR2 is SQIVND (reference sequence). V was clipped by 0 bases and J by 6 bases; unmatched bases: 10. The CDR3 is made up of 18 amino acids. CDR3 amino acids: CASSIDGTGGSWGQPQHF. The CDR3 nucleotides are TGTGCCAGTAGTATAGATGGGACAGGGGGTTCCTGGGGTCAGCCCCAGCATTTT. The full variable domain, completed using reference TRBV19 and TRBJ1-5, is DGGITQSPKYLFRKEGQNVTLSCEQNLNHDAMYWYRQDPGQGLRLIYYSQIVNDFQKGDIAEGYSVSREKKESFPLTVTSAQKNPTAFYLCASSIDGTGGSWGQPQHFGDGTRLSIL.

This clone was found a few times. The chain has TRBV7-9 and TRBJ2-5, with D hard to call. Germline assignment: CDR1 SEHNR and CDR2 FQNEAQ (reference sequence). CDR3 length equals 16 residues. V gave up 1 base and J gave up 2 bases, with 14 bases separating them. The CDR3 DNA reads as TGTGCCAGCAGCTTAGTTGGCCAGGACCTGCAAGAGACCCAGTACTTC. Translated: CASSLVGQDLQETQYF.

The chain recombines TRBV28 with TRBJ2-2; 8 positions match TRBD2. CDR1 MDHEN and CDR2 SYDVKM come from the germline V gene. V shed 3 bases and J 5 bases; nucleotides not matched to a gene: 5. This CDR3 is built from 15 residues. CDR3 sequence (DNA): TGTGCCAGCAGTTTTCGCGGGAGGAGGACCGGGGAGCTGTTTTTT. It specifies CASSFRGRRTGELFF.

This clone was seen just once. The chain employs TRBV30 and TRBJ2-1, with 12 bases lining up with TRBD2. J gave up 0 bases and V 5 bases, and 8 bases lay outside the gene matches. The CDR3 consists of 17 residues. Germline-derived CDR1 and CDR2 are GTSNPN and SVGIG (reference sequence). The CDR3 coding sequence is TGTGCCTGGGGAGGGCTAGCGGGAGGGAGCTCCTACAATGAGCAGTTCTTC. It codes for CAWGGLAGGSSYNEQFF.

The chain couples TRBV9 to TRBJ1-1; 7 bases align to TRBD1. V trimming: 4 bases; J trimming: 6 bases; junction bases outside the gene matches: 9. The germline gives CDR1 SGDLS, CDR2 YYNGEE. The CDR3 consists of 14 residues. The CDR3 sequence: CASSPSGGGAEAFF. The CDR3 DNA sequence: TGTGCCAGCAGCCCCTCAGGGGGGGGCGCTGAAGCTTTCTTT.

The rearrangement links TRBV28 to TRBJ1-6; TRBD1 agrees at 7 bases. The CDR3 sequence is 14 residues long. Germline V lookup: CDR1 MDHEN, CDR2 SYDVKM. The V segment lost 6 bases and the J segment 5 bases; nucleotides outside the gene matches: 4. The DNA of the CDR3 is TGTGCCAGCAGGCCGGGACAGAATAATTCACCCCTCCACTTT. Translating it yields CASRPGQNNSPLHF.

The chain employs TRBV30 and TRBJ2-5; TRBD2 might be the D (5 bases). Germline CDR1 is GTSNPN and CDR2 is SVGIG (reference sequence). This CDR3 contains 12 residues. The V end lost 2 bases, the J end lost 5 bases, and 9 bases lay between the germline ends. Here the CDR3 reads CAWSRGGETQYF. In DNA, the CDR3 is TGTGCCTGGAGTCGGGGTGGGGAGACCCAGTACTTC.

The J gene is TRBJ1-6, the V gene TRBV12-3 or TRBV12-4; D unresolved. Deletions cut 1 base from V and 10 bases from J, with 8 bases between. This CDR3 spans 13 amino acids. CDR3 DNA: TGTGCCAGCAGTTTAGTTGGGAGATCACCCCTCCACTTT. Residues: CASSLVGRSPLHF.

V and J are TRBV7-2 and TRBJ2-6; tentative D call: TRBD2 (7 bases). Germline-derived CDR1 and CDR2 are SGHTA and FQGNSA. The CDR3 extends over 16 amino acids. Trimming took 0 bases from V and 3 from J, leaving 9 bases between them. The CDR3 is CASSLAGGHGANVLTF. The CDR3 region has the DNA TGTGCCAGCAGCTTAGCGGGGGGGCATGGGGCCAACGTCCTGACTTTC. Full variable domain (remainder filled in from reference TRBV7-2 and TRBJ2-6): GAGVSQSPSNKVTEKGKDVELRCDPISGHTALYWYRQSLGQGLEFLIYFQGNSAPDKSGLPSDRFSAERTGGSVSTLTIQRTQQEDSAVYLCASSLAGGHGANVLTFGAGSRLTVL.

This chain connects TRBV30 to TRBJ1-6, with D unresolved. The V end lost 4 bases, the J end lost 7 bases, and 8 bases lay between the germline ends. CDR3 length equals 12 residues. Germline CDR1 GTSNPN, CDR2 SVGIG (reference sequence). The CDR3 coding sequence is TGTGCCTGGACGGCTGGAAATTCACCCCTCCACTTT. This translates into CAWTAGNSPLHF.

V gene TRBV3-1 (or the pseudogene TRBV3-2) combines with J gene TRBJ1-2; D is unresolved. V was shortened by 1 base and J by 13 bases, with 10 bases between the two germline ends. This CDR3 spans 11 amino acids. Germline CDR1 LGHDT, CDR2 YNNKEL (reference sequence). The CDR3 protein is CASSQGFQSTF. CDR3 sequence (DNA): TGTGCCAGCAGCCAAGGGTTCCAAAGCACCTTC.